Sequencing of this T cell receptor (beta chain) was carried out in a study of OX40 agonist ivuxolimab in advanced cancers. Whole-study context: The patients' treatment was ivuxolimab, an agonistic anti-OX40 (CD134) antibody. Whole-study results and caveats: The average count of expanded clones was higher among CD8+ T cells than among CD4+.

This clone was counted only a few times. Antigen: not known. The protocol was immunoSEQ multiplex PCR, while the TCRdb copy is restricted to in-frame clones and leaves out a portion. The sample has 55,000 to 75,000 clones, around 90% seen once. There are 16 residues in the CDR3. The germline V gene has CDR1 MDHEN and CDR2 SYDVKM. With 1 base removed from V and 5 bases from J, the gap between germline ends came to 15 bases. Autoimmune disease history or systemic immunosuppression led to patient exclusion. This clonotype was obtained from an adult with an advanced solid tumor such as melanoma, head and neck, liver or kidney cancer. The sequencing used CD4+ or CD8+ T cells sorted from blood, collected in a trial of the OX40 agonist ivuxolimab. The gene calls are TRBV28 and TRBJ1-5; weak D call: TRBD1 (5 bases). The CDR3 DNA is TGTGCCAGCAGTTTATTTCGCCAGGGTACGGATCAGCCCCAGCATTTT. Translated, it gives CASSLFRQGTDQPQHF.